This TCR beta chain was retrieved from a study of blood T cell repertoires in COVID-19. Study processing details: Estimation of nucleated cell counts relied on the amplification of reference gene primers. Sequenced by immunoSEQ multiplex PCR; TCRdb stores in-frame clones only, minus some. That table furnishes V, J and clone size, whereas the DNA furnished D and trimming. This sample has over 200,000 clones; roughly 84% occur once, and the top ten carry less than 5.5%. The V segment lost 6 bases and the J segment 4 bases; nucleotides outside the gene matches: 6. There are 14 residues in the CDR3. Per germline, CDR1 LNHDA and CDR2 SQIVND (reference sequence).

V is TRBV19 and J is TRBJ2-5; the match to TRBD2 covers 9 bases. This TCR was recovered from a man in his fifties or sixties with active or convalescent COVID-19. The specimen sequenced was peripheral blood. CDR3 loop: CASSPYSGGETQYF. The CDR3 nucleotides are TGTGCCAGTAGCCCGTATAGCGGGGGAGAGACCCAGTACTTC.